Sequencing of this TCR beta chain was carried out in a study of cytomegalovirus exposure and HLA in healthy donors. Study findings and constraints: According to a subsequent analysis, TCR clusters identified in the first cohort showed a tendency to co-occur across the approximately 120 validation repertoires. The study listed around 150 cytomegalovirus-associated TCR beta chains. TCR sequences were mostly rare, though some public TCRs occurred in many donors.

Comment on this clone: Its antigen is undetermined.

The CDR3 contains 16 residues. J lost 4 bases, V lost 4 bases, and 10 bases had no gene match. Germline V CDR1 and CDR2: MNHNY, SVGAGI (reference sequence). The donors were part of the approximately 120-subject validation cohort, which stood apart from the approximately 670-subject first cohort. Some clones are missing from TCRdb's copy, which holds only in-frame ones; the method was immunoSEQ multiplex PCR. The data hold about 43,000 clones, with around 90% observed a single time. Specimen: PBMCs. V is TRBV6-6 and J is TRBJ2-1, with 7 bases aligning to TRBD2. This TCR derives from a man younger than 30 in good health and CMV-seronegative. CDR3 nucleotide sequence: TGTGCCAGCAGTTCCCTATCTAGCGGATCATACAATGAGCAGTTCTTC. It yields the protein CASSSLSSGSYNEQFF.